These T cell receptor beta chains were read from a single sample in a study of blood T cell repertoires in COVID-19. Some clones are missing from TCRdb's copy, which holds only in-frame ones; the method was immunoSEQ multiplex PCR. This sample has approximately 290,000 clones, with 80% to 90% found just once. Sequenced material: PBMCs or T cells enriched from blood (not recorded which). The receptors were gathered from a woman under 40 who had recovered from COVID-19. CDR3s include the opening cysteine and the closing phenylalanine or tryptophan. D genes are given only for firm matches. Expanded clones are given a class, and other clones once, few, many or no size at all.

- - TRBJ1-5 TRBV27 TGTGCCAGCAGTTCCCCGGGGGACAATCAGCCCCAGCATTTT CASSSPGDNQPQHF
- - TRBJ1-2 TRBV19 TGTGCCAGTAGTATTCCCTTTTGGGAGAGGGGCTACACCTTC CASSIPFWERGYTF
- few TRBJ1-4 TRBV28 TGTGCCAGCAGTTTAAGTTGGCGGGGCCAAAAGAGGGTTATCGAAAAACTGTTTTTT CASSLSWRGQKRVIEKLFF
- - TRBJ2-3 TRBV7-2 TGTGCCAGCAGCCGTTACACAGATACGCAGTATTTT CASSRYTDTQYF
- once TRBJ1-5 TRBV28 TGTGCCAGCAGTACCCCAGGGTATAGCAATCAGCCCCAGCATTTT CASSTPGYSNQPQHF
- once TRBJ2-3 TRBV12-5 TGTGCTAGTGGTACGGGATGGAGGGCAGATAATACGCAGTATTTT CASGTGWRADNTQYF
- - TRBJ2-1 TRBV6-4 TGTGCCAGCAGTGACTCTGCGGGCCAATACAATGAGCAGTTCTTC CASSDSAGQYNEQFF
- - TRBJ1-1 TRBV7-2 TGTGCCAGCAGTCCCGGGACAATGAACACTGAAGCTTTCTTT CASSPGTMNTEAFF
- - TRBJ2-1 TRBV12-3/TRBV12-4 TGTGCCAGCAGGCGGACAGAGTACAATGAGCAGTTCTTC CASRRTEYNEQFF
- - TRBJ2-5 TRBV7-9 TGTGCCAGCAGCTTATCGGCGGGAAGCTACAGAGAGACCCAGTACTTC CASSLSAGSYRETQYF
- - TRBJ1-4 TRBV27 TGTGCCAGCAGTCGCTATGAAACTAATGAAAAACTGTTTTTT CASSRYETNEKLFF
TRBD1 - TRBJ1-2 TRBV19 TGTGCCACTACCCTGACAGGGGTTGATTATGGCTACACCTTC CATTLTGVDYGYTF
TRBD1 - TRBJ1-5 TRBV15 TGTGCCACCAGCAGAGACAGGGGGCGAAATCAGCCCCAGCATTTT CATSRDRGRNQPQHF
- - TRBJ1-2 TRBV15 TGTGCCACCTCTCCCCAGGGGAACACTAACTATGGCTACACCTTC CATSPQGNTNYGYTF
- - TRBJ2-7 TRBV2 TGTGCCAGCAGGTACAATTCCTACGAGCAGTACTTC CASRYNSYEQYF
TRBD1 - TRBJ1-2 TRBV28 TGTGCCAGCAGTTTGGAAAGGGGGCTTTATGGCTACACCTTC CASSLERGLYGYTF
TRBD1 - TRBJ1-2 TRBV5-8 TGTGCCAGCAGCCCCCAATCGGGACAGGGGGCTCAGTATGGCTACACCTTC CASSPQSGQGAQYGYTF
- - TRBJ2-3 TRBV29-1 TGCAGCTCCCGGGGGTTTGGCACAGATACGCAGTATTTT CSSRGFGTDTQYF
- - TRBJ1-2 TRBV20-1 TGCAGTGCTAGTCTGGTACAGCTAAACTATGGCTACACCTTC CSASLVQLNYGYTF
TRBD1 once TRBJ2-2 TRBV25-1 TGTGCCAGCAGTGACTTGGCCGGGACAGCGAACACCGGGGAGCTGTTTTTT CASSDLAGTANTGELFF
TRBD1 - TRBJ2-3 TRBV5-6 TGTGCCAGCAGCTTAAAAAAGACAGGGGGCGGTGGCACAGATACGCAGTATTTT CASSLKKTGGGGTDTQYF
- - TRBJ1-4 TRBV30 TGTGCCTGGAGCCCTAGAGTGGAAAAACTGTTTTTT CAWSPRVEKLFF
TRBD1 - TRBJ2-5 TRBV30 TGTGCCTGGAGTGTTTCACCCCGGACAGGGACGGGTGAGACCCAGTACTTC CAWSVSPRTGTGETQYF
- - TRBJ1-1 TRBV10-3 TGTGCCATCAGTGAGTCGTGGGGGCAGAACACTGAAGCTTTCTTT CAISESWGQNTEAFF
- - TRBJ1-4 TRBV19 TGTGCCAGTAGTATAAACCTCTACCAGGGCCGCGGGGCTAATGAAAAACTGTTTTTT CASSINLYQGRGANEKLFF
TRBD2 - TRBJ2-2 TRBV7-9 TGTGCCAGCAGCTTAAAAGAGAGACTAGCGGGAGTTGAAACCGGGGAGCTGTTTTTT CASSLKERLAGVETGELFF
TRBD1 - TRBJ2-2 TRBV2 TGTGCCAGCAGTCTTGGACAGGGTTTCGCCGGGGAGCTGTTTTTT CASSLGQGFAGELFF
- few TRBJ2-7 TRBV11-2 TGTGCCAGCAGCTTAGATCAGCCAGCGAACTACGAGCAGTACTTC CASSLDQPANYEQYF
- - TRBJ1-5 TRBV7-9 TGTGCCAGCAGCTTTGGGGCAGGGGATCAACCCCAGCATTTT CASSFGAGDQPQHF
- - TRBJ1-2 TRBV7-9 TGTGCCAGCAGCCCGCGGACAGCCCAAAACTATGGCTACACCTTC CASSPRTAQNYGYTF
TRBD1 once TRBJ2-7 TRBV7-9 TGTGCCAGCAGCCCGGACAGGGGAGGCGGCGAGCAGTACTTC CASSPDRGGGEQYF
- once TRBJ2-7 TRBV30 - CAWSVGTGTTDF
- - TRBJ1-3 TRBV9 TGTGCCAGCAGCCCAAGGAGGACAGAGGGGACCATATATTTT CASSPRRTEGTIYF
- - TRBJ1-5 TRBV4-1 TGCGCCAGCAGCCAACCAGGGTTGGGACAGCCCCAGCATTTT CASSQPGLGQPQHF
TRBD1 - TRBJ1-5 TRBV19 TGTGCCAGTAGTATACCGACAGGGATTGGCAATCAGCCCCAGCATTTT CASSIPTGIGNQPQHF
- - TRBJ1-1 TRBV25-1 TGTGCCAGCAGTGAATGGGGGGGAGGCACTGAAGCTTTCTTT CASSEWGGGTEAFF
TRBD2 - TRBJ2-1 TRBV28 TGTGCCAGCAGTCTTGCGGGGGAGTTAAGGTCAGACAATGAGCAGTTCTTC CASSLAGELRSDNEQFF
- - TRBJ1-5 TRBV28 TGTGCCAGCAGTTCACACAGGGTGCAGCCCCAGCATTTT CASSSHRVQPQHF
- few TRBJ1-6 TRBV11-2 TGTGCCAGCAGGGGACTCCGGAGCTCCTATAATTCACCCCTCCACTTT CASRGLRSSYNSPLHF
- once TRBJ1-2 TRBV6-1 TGTGCCAGCAGTGAGCTACAGGGAATAAGCTATGGCTACATCTTC CASSELQGISYGYIF
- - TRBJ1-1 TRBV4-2 TGTGCCAGCAGCCAAGATGGTAGGAACACTGAAGCTTTCTTT CASSQDGRNTEAFF
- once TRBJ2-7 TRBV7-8 TGTGCCAGCAGCCCTGGACTCAGAGGGTCCTACGAGCAGTACTTC CASSPGLRGSYEQYF
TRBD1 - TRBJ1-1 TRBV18 TGTGCCAGCTCAGCAGGACAGGGGCCCGGTATGAACACTGAAGCTTTCTTT CASSAGQGPGMNTEAFF
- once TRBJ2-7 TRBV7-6 TGTGCCAGCAGCCATATTCCGGGAGATCTGGGGGAGCAGTACTTC CASSHIPGDLGEQYF